These T cell receptor beta chains were read from a single sample in a study of blood T cells in healthy people across ages. One entry per CDR3 protein, called by TCRdb with MiXCR from the 5' RACE reads. This sample has about 1.1 million distinct CDR3 sequences, with more than 30% found just once. Material: blood. The receptors were gathered from a man aged 18 to 35 in good health. Each CDR3 is given with its conserved first and last residue. D genes are given only for firm matches. Clone size is shown for a subset of rows, as once, few, many or a class of expanded clone.

abundance | j_gene | v_gene | d_gene | CDR3nt | CDR3aa
. | TRBJ2-6 | TRBV5-1 | . | TGCGCCAGCAGCTTAACGGTCTCACGGGCCAACGTCCTGACTTTC | CASSLTVSRANVLTF
. | TRBJ2-1 | TRBV12-3/TRBV12-4 | . | TGTGCCAGCATTAAAGGGGCAGGGGGGGTCAATGAGCAGTTCTTC | CASIKGAGGVNEQFF
many | TRBJ2-1 | TRBV20-1 | TRBD1 | TGCAGTGCTAGAGATCCACAGGGGAATGAGCAGTTCTTC | CSARDPQGNEQFF
few | TRBJ1-5 | TRBV4-1 | . | TGCGCCAGCAGCCAACAACAGGTGGAGCGGCACCCCCAGCATTTT | CASSQQQVERHPQHF
few | TRBJ1-2 | TRBV27 | . | TGTGCCAGCAGACGACGGGCTCAAGCTAACTATGGCTACACCTTC | CASRRRAQANYGYTF
many | TRBJ2-7 | TRBV20-1 | . | TGCAGTGCTAGGGGGCCCTTCTCTGGCGACGAGCAGTACTTC | CSARGPFSGDEQYF
. | TRBJ1-4 | TRBV6-1 | . | TGTGCCAGCAGCCCCAGGGGAGTCATTGAAAAACTGTTTTTT | CASSPRGVIEKLFF
few | TRBJ1-1 | TRBV12-3/TRBV12-4 | . | TGTGCCAGCAGCGGCGGGCGGACTGAAGCTTTCTTT | CASSGGRTEAFF
. | TRBJ2-3 | TRBV12-3/TRBV12-4 | TRBD2 | TGTGCCAGCAGTATTGGACTAGCGGGGGACCGCACAGATACGCAGTATTTT | CASSIGLAGDRTDTQYF
. | TRBJ2-3 | TRBV10-3 | TRBD1 | TGTGCCATCAGTTGGGCAGGGGGAGATGCGCAGTATTTT | CAISWAGGDAQYF
. | TRBJ2-7 | TRBV4-1 | . | TGCGCCAGCAGCCAAGAACAGTACCACTCCTACGAGCAGTACTTC | CASSQEQYHSYEQYF
. | TRBJ2-3 | TRBV9 | . | TGTGCCAGCAGCGCGGGCGGAGGAGGCACAGATACGCAGTATTTT | CASSAGGGGTDTQYF
. | TRBJ1-1 | TRBV4-1 | . | TGCGCCAGCAGGGGGGTTGGACAGAACACTGAAGCTTTCTTT | CASRGVGQNTEAFF
once | TRBJ2-7 | TRBV14 | . | TGTGCCAGCAGTTCAAACCGGGACATTGAGCAGTACTTC | CASSSNRDIEQYF
. | TRBJ2-3 | TRBV5-1 | TRBD2 | TGCGCCAGCAGCTTGGAGGTAGCGGGGAGGACAGATACGCAGTATTTT | CASSLEVAGRTDTQYF
. | TRBJ1-5 | TRBV12-3/TRBV12-4 | . | TGTGCCAGCAGTACCACAAGGGGGAAGCCCCAGCATTTT | CASSTTRGKPQHF
. | TRBJ2-3 | TRBV7-9 | . | TGTGCCAGCAGCTTAGCGCAGGGTATGGCAGATACGCAGTATTTT | CASSLAQGMADTQYF
many | TRBJ2-1 | TRBV20-1 | TRBD2 | TGCAGTGCTAGTCCTCTAGCGGGCCCTTACAATGAGCAGTTCTTC | CSASPLAGPYNEQFF
. | TRBJ1-6 | TRBV12-3/TRBV12-4 | . | TGTGCCAGCAGTACTCCCCGGAATTCGGGTTCACCCCTCCACTTT | CASSTPRNSGSPLHF
. | TRBJ1-2 | TRBV20-1 | . | TGCAGTGCTAGAGACAGGGAGGGTGCAAACTATGGCTACACCTTC | CSARDREGANYGYTF
few | TRBJ2-3 | TRBV5-6 | TRBD1 | TGTGCCAGCAGCTTGTCGATACCCTGGACAGGGAAGGCAGATACGCAGTATTTT | CASSLSIPWTGKADTQYF
. | TRBJ2-4 | TRBV20-1 | TRBD1 | TGCAGTGCCGGACAGGGGGCCAAAAACATTCGGTACTTC | CSAGQGAKNIRYF
. | TRBJ1-5 | TRBV4-1 | . | TGCGCCAGCAGCCAAGGACACAGGGAGCGTCAGCCCCAGCATTTT | CASSQGHRERQPQHF
. | TRBJ2-3 | TRBV4-3 | . | TGCGCCAGCAGCCAAGCTCGAGGGTGGCCGGGCACAGATACGCAGTATTTT | CASSQARGWPGTDTQYF
few | TRBJ1-1 | TRBV5-1 | TRBD1 | TGCGCCAGCAGCTTGACCGGGACAGTTATGAACACTGAAGCTTTCTTT | CASSLTGTVMNTEAFF
. | TRBJ2-4 | TRBV5-6 | TRBD2 | TGTGCCAGCAGTTATAGCGGGGGGCCCTTCGGGTTTCAGTACTTC | CASSYSGGPFGFQYF
. | TRBJ2-1 | TRBV11-2 | . | TGTGCCAGCAGCTTAGCCTACCCCTCCTACAATGAGCAGTTCTTC | CASSLAYPSYNEQFF
few | TRBJ2-3 | TRBV7-2 | . | TGTGCCAGCAGCTTAGCTGGGACAACAGGCACAGATACGCAGTATTTT | CASSLAGTTGTDTQYF
. | TRBJ1-6 | TRBV13 | . | TGTGCCAGCAGCTTAGGGCAGGGTTTGCGTTCACCCCTCCACTTT | CASSLGQGLRSPLHF
few | TRBJ1-5 | TRBV4-2 | TRBD1 | TGTGCCAGCAGCCATACAGGGGGTGGGCAGCCCCAGCATTTT | CASSHTGGGQPQHF
. | TRBJ2-7 | TRBV5-6 | . | TGTGCCAGCAGCTTTTGGATTCCCCGGAACTCCTACGAGCAGTACTTC | CASSFWIPRNSYEQYF
. | TRBJ1-1 | TRBV28 | . | TGTGCCAGCAGTTTAATCGCCCCTTTCACAGGTATAATGAACACTGAAGCTTTCTTT | CASSLIAPFTGIMNTEAFF
. | TRBJ1-5 | TRBV7-8 | . | TGTGCCAGCAGCTTAGCAGGGGCCAACAATCAGCCCCAGCATTTT | CASSLAGANNQPQHF
. | TRBJ1-4 | TRBV7-2 | . | TGTGCCAGCAGCTTAAGTTGGGCCGCTGGGACTAATGAAAAACTGTTTTTT | CASSLSWAAGTNEKLFF
. | TRBJ2-2 | TRBV20-1 | . | TGCAGTGCCACGCTAGCAGGGGTCAACACCGGGGAGCTGTTTTTT | CSATLAGVNTGELFF
. | TRBJ2-2 | TRBV7-3 | TRBD1 | TGTGCCAGCAGCTACGCGACAGGGGGCACCGGGGAGCTGTTTTTT | CASSYATGGTGELFF
. | TRBJ2-5 | TRBV5-1 | . | TGCGCCAGCGGACCGGGCCGGGGATCTTTGGGGCAGTACTTC | CASGPGRGSLGQYF
. | TRBJ2-3 | TRBV27 | . | TGTGCCAGCAGTTCCCGGCTGATAACGGATACGCAGTATTTT | CASSSRLITDTQYF
. | TRBJ2-3 | TRBV11-2 | . | TGTGCCAGCAGCTTTCCCGGGGCGGGCGGAACATCTAGCACAGATACGCAGTATTTT | CASSFPGAGGTSSTDTQYF
many | TRBJ2-7 | TRBV7-2 | . | TGTGCCAGCAGCTTAGCAGGCCCCAACGAGCAGTACTTC | CASSLAGPNEQYF
many | TRBJ2-7 | TRBV29-1 | . | TGCAGCGTTGCTGATACCTACGAGCAGTACTTC | CSVADTYEQYF
few | TRBJ1-1 | TRBV5-1 | . | TGCGCCAGCAGCCATAACCGGGAGGGGCAAGGCGGGATGAACACTGAAGCTTTCTTT | CASSHNREGQGGMNTEAFF
. | TRBJ2-1 | TRBV4-1 | TRBD2 | TGCGCCAGCAGCCAACAAACCCACCCTAGCGGGGGTCGCTACAATGAGCAGTTCTTC | CASSQQTHPSGGRYNEQFF
. | TRBJ2-1 | TRBV29-1 | . | TGCAGCGTCGCCTTCAATGAGCAGTTCTTC | CSVAFNEQFF
. | TRBJ1-1 | TRBV4-2 | . | TGTGCCAGCAGCCAAAAAGGACGGAGTGAAGCTTTCTTT | CASSQKGRSEAFF
. | TRBJ2-5 | TRBV12-3/TRBV12-4 | . | TGTGCCAGCAAGGGGCCCCAAGAGACCCAGTACTTC | CASKGPQETQYF
. | TRBJ1-1 | TRBV6-5 | TRBD1 | TGTGCCAGCACCCAGGGACAGGGTGGTAGCACTGAAGCTTTCTTT | CASTQGQGGSTEAFF
. | TRBJ2-3 | TRBV6-5 | . | TGTGCCAGCAGTTACTCCGGTCCCCGGGCAGATACGCAGTATTTT | CASSYSGPRADTQYF
few | TRBJ2-2 | TRBV12-3/TRBV12-4 | . | TGTGCCAGCAGTCAATCAGGGTCCGGGGAGCTGTTTTTT | CASSQSGSGELFF
few | TRBJ2-1 | TRBV7-9 | TRBD1 | TGTGCCAGCAGCTTACATCTCCCGTGGGACAGCTCCTACAATGAGCAGTTCTTC | CASSLHLPWDSSYNEQFF
. | TRBJ2-1 | TRBV30 | TRBD2 | TGTGCCTGGGGGCCCGGGGGGGGGAGATACAATGAGCAGTTCTTC | CAWGPGGGRYNEQFF
few | TRBJ1-5 | TRBV5-6 | . | TGTGCCAGCAGCTTGGGGCCGACGGATCAGCCCCAGCATTTT | CASSLGPTDQPQHF
. | TRBJ2-3 | TRBV27 | . | TGTGCCAGCAGTTTTTTAGGACGGAGCACAGATACGCAGTATTTT | CASSFLGRSTDTQYF
few | TRBJ2-1 | TRBV5-1 | TRBD2 | TGCGCCAGCACCTCGGGACTAGTGGGTGATGAGCAGTTCTTC | CASTSGLVGDEQFF
once | TRBJ1-2 | TRBV20-1 | . | TGCAGTGCTAGTCCGGGGGTCCCAGGCTACACCTTC | CSASPGVPGYTF